This is a list of T cell receptor beta chains from one sample in a study of radiotherapy plus CTLA-4 blockade in lung cancer. The protocol was immunoSEQ multiplex PCR, while the TCRdb copy is restricted to in-frame clones and leaves out a portion. The sample carries tens of thousands of clones, approximately 68% recorded once. Sequencing used peripheral blood, obtained from a patient treated with radiotherapy plus ipilimumab. The receptors were gathered from a human donor with non-small cell lung cancer who had stable disease on radiotherapy plus ipilimumab. CDR3s include the opening cysteine and the closing phenylalanine or tryptophan. Each record gives: D gene, V gene, J gene, clone size, CDR3 protein, CDR3 DNA. D genes are given only for firm matches. The size of a clone is reported for some rows only, either as once, few or many, or as a class for expanded clones.

d_call: NA
v_call: TRBV30
j_call: TRBJ1-5
clone_size: once
cdr3_aa: CAWSPGRREGQPQHF
cdr3_nt: TGTGCCTGGAGTCCGGGGCGCAGGGAGGGTCAGCCCCAGCATTTT

d_call: NA
v_call: TRBV9
j_call: TRBJ1-4
clone_size: once
cdr3_aa: CASSVDPGEKLFF
cdr3_nt: TGTGCCAGCAGCGTAGATCCGGGAGAAAAACTGTTTTTT

d_call: NA
v_call: TRBV7-2
j_call: TRBJ2-1
clone_size: NA
cdr3_aa: CASSLGGRGDNDEQFF
cdr3_nt: TGTGCCAGCAGCTTAGGAGGAAGGGGCGACAATGATGAGCAGTTCTTC

d_call: NA
v_call: TRBV30
j_call: TRBJ1-1
clone_size: NA
cdr3_aa: CAWSRGTEAFF
cdr3_nt: TGTGCCTGGAGTAGGGGCACTGAAGCTTTCTTT

d_call: TRBD1
v_call: TRBV5-1
j_call: TRBJ1-1
clone_size: few
cdr3_aa: CASSLGGQGRSGGTEAFF
cdr3_nt: TGCGCCAGCAGCTTGGGGGGACAGGGGAGAAGCGGTGGGACTGAAGCTTTCTTT

d_call: NA
v_call: TRBV7-6
j_call: TRBJ2-2
clone_size: NA
cdr3_aa: CASSYNLRVGTGELFF
cdr3_nt: TGTGCCAGCAGCTACAACCTCAGGGTCGGCACCGGGGAGCTGTTTTTT

d_call: NA
v_call: TRBV5-6
j_call: TRBJ1-5
clone_size: NA
cdr3_aa: CASSSGTGGLYSNQPQHF
cdr3_nt: TGTGCCAGCAGCTCCGGGACTGGGGGATTATATAGCAATCAGCCCCAGCATTTT

d_call: NA
v_call: TRBV13
j_call: TRBJ1-2
clone_size: NA
cdr3_aa: CASSLRLEGYTF
cdr3_nt: TGTGCCAGCAGCCTCCGACTAGAAGGCTACACCTTC

d_call: TRBD2
v_call: TRBV6-6
j_call: TRBJ2-7
clone_size: NA
cdr3_aa: CASSYGAGDYEQYF
cdr3_nt: TGTGCCAGCAGTTACGGGGCGGGGGACTACGAGCAGTACTTC

d_call: TRBD1
v_call: TRBV2
j_call: TRBJ1-5
clone_size: few
cdr3_aa: CASSVTGQGTPQHF
cdr3_nt: TGTGCCAGCAGTGTTACGGGACAGGGGACGCCCCAGCATTTT

d_call: NA
v_call: TRBV5-1
j_call: TRBJ2-7
clone_size: NA
cdr3_aa: CASSFQGSAYEQYF
cdr3_nt: TGCGCCAGCAGCTTCCAGGGGTCGGCTTACGAGCAGTACTTC

d_call: NA
v_call: TRBV15
j_call: TRBJ1-5
clone_size: NA
cdr3_aa: CATSREGGVGNQPQHF
cdr3_nt: TGTGCCACCAGCAGAGAAGGCGGGGTAGGCAATCAGCCCCAGCATTTT

d_call: NA
v_call: TRBV7-2
j_call: TRBJ1-2
clone_size: NA
cdr3_aa: CASSIGQTNYGYTF
cdr3_nt: TGTGCCAGCAGCATAGGACAGACTAACTATGGCTACACCTTC

d_call: NA
v_call: TRBV11-3
j_call: TRBJ2-5
clone_size: few
cdr3_aa: CASSLGLVGQTKETQYF
cdr3_nt: TGTGCCAGCAGCTTAGGTCTAGTCGGACAGACAAAAGAGACCCAGTACTTC

d_call: NA
v_call: TRBV19
j_call: TRBJ2-5
clone_size: NA
cdr3_aa: CASSIGAGLETQYF
cdr3_nt: TGTGCCAGTAGTATAGGAGCAGGGTTAGAGACCCAGTACTTC

d_call: NA
v_call: TRBV6-4
j_call: TRBJ2-3
clone_size: few
cdr3_aa: CASSEASTDTQYF
cdr3_nt: TGTGCCAGCAGTGAAGCTAGCACAGATACGCAGTATTTT

d_call: TRBD1
v_call: TRBV5-1
j_call: TRBJ1-5
clone_size: NA
cdr3_aa: CASSLRQGDQPQHF
cdr3_nt: TGCGCCAGCAGCCTGCGACAGGGAGATCAGCCCCAGCATTTT

d_call: NA
v_call: TRBV5-1
j_call: TRBJ1-2
clone_size: NA
cdr3_aa: CASSLASGPNYGYTF
cdr3_nt: TGCGCCAGCAGCTTGGCGTCAGGCCCTAACTATGGCTACACCTTC

d_call: NA
v_call: TRBV30
j_call: TRBJ2-4
clone_size: NA
cdr3_aa: CAWSLGGGFQYF
cdr3_nt: TGTGCCTGGAGTCTGGGGGGAGGATTTCAGTACTTC

d_call: NA
v_call: TRBV19
j_call: TRBJ2-2
clone_size: NA
cdr3_aa: CASSIGSNTGELFF
cdr3_nt: TGTGCCAGTAGTATCGGGAGCAACACCGGGGAGCTGTTTTTT

d_call: NA
v_call: TRBV7-2
j_call: TRBJ2-1
clone_size: NA
cdr3_aa: CASSLAISNEQFF
cdr3_nt: TGTGCCAGCAGCTTAGCTATATCGAATGAGCAGTTCTTC

d_call: TRBD2
v_call: TRBV5-6
j_call: TRBJ2-5
clone_size: few
cdr3_aa: CASSLVAGERETQYF
cdr3_nt: TGTGCCAGCAGCTTGGTCGCGGGGGAAAGAGAGACCCAGTACTTC

d_call: NA
v_call: TRBV10-3
j_call: TRBJ1-3
clone_size: NA
cdr3_aa: CAIHPGEGSGNTIYF
cdr3_nt: TGTGCCATCCACCCGGGTGAGGGTTCCGGAAACACCATATATTTT

d_call: TRBD1
v_call: TRBV6-6
j_call: TRBJ2-7
clone_size: NA
cdr3_aa: CASSPDLGQALF
cdr3_nt: TGTGCCAGCTCCCCCGACCTGGGACAGGCATTATTC

d_call: NA
v_call: TRBV4-3
j_call: TRBJ1-5
clone_size: NA
cdr3_aa: CASSQEEGLGPQHF
cdr3_nt: TGCGCCAGCAGCCAAGAAGAGGGACTAGGGCCCCAGCATTTT

d_call: NA
v_call: TRBV7-8
j_call: TRBJ1-6
clone_size: NA
cdr3_aa: CASRPPGLSNSPLHF
cdr3_nt: TGTGCCAGCAGACCGCCGGGACTGAGTAATTCACCCCTCCACTTT

d_call: NA
v_call: TRBV28
j_call: TRBJ1-1
clone_size: NA
cdr3_aa: CASSLVGGLNTEAFF
cdr3_nt: TGTGCCAGCAGTTTAGTCGGCGGTCTGAACACTGAAGCTTTCTTT

d_call: NA
v_call: TRBV6-5
j_call: TRBJ1-1
clone_size: NA
cdr3_aa: CASSDRRRGTEAFF
cdr3_nt: TGTGCCAGCAGCGATCGTCGACGGGGCACTGAAGCTTTCTTT

d_call: TRBD1
v_call: TRBV2
j_call: TRBJ1-2
clone_size: NA
cdr3_aa: CASMGQSNYGYTF
cdr3_nt: TGTGCCAGCATGGGACAGAGTAACTATGGCTACACCTTC

d_call: NA
v_call: TRBV11-3
j_call: TRBJ2-7
clone_size: NA
cdr3_aa: CASSPGQYEQYF
cdr3_nt: TGTGCCAGCAGCCCAGGACAGTACGAGCAGTACTTC

d_call: TRBD2
v_call: TRBV5-6
j_call: TRBJ2-3
clone_size: NA
cdr3_aa: CASSRELAGAGSTQYF
cdr3_nt: TGCGCCAGCAGCCGCGAACTAGCGGGGGCGGGGAGTACGCAGTATTTT

d_call: NA
v_call: TRBV5-4
j_call: TRBJ1-1
clone_size: NA
cdr3_aa: CASSSGVGQNTEAFF
cdr3_nt: TGTGCCAGCAGCTCTGGAGTAGGACAGAACACTGAAGCTTTCTTT

d_call: NA
v_call: TRBV5-1
j_call: TRBJ2-7
clone_size: NA
cdr3_aa: CASSFGRGSYEQYF
cdr3_nt: TGCGCCAGCAGCTTTGGTAGGGGCTCCTACGAGCAGTACTTC

d_call: NA
v_call: TRBV5-6
j_call: TRBJ2-3
clone_size: NA
cdr3_aa: CASSLDFIRDTQYF
cdr3_nt: TGTGCCAGCAGCTTGGATTTCATCAGGGATACGCAGTATTTT

d_call: NA
v_call: TRBV29-1
j_call: TRBJ1-1
clone_size: NA
cdr3_aa: CSVGWSTEAFF
cdr3_nt: TGCAGCGTTGGGTGGAGCACTGAAGCTTTCTTT

d_call: TRBD2
v_call: TRBV29-1
j_call: TRBJ2-5
clone_size: once
cdr3_aa: CSVGGVSGGTQETQYF
cdr3_nt: TGCAGCGTTGGAGGGGTTAGCGGGGGAACACAAGAGACCCAGTACTTC

d_call: TRBD2
v_call: TRBV15
j_call: TRBJ2-7
clone_size: NA
cdr3_aa: CATSRELPGGNYEQYF
cdr3_nt: TGTGCCACCAGCAGAGAGCTGCCGGGGGGAAACTACGAGCAGTACTTC

d_call: NA
v_call: TRBV4-2
j_call: TRBJ1-2
clone_size: NA
cdr3_aa: CASSPRGGASTEGYTF
cdr3_nt: TGTGCCAGCAGCCCTAGGGGGGGGGCGAGTACTGAGGGCTACACCTTC

d_call: TRBD1
v_call: TRBV5-1
j_call: TRBJ2-5
clone_size: NA
cdr3_aa: CASSLGRGRGETQYF
cdr3_nt: TGCGCCAGCAGCTTGGGCAGGGGGCGGGGAGAGACCCAGTACTTC

d_call: NA
v_call: TRBV15
j_call: TRBJ1-6
clone_size: NA
cdr3_aa: CATSRASENNSPLHF
cdr3_nt: TGTGCCACCAGCAGAGCGTCTGAGAACAATTCACCCCTCCACTTT

d_call: TRBD1
v_call: TRBV5-1
j_call: TRBJ1-6
clone_size: NA
cdr3_aa: CASSYGQANSPLHF
cdr3_nt: TGCGCCAGCAGCTACGGACAGGCCAATTCACCCCTCCACTTT

d_call: NA
v_call: TRBV5-1
j_call: TRBJ2-1
clone_size: NA
cdr3_aa: CASSLDHLSYNEQFF
cdr3_nt: TGCGCCAGCAGCTTGGACCACCTATCCTACAATGAGCAGTTCTTC

d_call: NA
v_call: TRBV4-1
j_call: TRBJ2-5
clone_size: NA
cdr3_aa: CASSQDQDTTQYF
cdr3_nt: TGCGCCAGCAGCCAAGATCAAGACACGACCCAGTACTTC

d_call: NA
v_call: TRBV18
j_call: TRBJ2-1
clone_size: NA
cdr3_aa: CASSQGAGNEQFF
cdr3_nt: TGTGCCAGCTCACAGGGGGCGGGGAATGAGCAGTTCTTC

d_call: TRBD1
v_call: TRBV2
j_call: TRBJ1-2
clone_size: NA
cdr3_aa: CGTGDNYGYTF
cdr3_nt: TGTGGGACAGGGGATAACTATGGCTACACCTTC

d_call: NA
v_call: TRBV5-1
j_call: TRBJ2-7
clone_size: NA
cdr3_aa: CASSSGTTYEQYF
cdr3_nt: TGCGCCAGCAGCTCCGGGACAACCTACGAGCAGTACTTC

d_call: NA
v_call: TRBV27
j_call: TRBJ2-7
clone_size: once
cdr3_aa: CASMGIGVGAMAYEQYF
cdr3_nt: TGTGCCAGCATGGGCATAGGGGTGGGGGCAATGGCCTACGAGCAGTACTTC